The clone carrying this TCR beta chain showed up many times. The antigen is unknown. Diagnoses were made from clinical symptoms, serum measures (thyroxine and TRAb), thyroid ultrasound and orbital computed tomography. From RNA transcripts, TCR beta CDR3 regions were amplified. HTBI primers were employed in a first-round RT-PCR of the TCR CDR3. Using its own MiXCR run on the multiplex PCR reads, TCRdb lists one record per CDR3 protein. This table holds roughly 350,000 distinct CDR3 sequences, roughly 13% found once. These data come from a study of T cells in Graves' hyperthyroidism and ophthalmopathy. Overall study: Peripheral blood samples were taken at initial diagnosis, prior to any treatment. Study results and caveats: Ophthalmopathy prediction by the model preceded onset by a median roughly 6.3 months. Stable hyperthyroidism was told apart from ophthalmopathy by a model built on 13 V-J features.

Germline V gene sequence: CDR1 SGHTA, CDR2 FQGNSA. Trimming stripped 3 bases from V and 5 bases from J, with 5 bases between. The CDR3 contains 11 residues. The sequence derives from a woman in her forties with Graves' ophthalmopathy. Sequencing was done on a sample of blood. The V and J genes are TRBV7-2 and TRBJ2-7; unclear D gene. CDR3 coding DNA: TGTGCCAGCAGCTTCTATAACGAGCAGTACTTC. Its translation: CASSFYNEQYF.